This is a list of T cell receptor beta chains from one sample in a study of T cells in Graves' hyperthyroidism and ophthalmopathy. MiXCR, run by TCRdb on the multiplex PCR reads, gives a single entry per CDR3 protein. The table lists about 37,000 distinct CDR3 sequences, roughly 50% of them singletons. The sequencing sample was made of blood. Receptors originate from a man aged 35-49 years with Graves' ophthalmopathy. Both conserved end residues are part of each CDR3. D genes are given only for firm matches. Rows may omit the clone size; those that give it use once, few, many or a size class.

J	V	D	size	CDR3	DNA
TRBJ2-5	TRBV5-5	TRBD2	-	CASSIGLAGETQYF	TGTGCCAGCAGCATTGGACTAGCGGGAGAGACCCAGTACTTC
TRBJ1-4	TRBV6-5	TRBD1	-	CASSRTGLNNEKLFF	TGTGCCAGCAGTCGGACAGGCCTCAACAATGAAAAACTGTTTTTT
TRBJ2-7	TRBV20-1	TRBD2	-	CSAQTSGSSYEQYF	TGCAGTGCTCAGACTAGCGGGAGTTCCTACGAGCAGTACTTC
TRBJ1-1	TRBV15	-	-	CATSGQSPQHTEAFF	TGTGCCACCAGCGGACAGAGCCCCCAACATACTGAAGCTTTCTTT
TRBJ1-4	TRBV7-2	-	-	CASSLNGGCNEKLFF	TGTGCCAGCAGCTTAAACGGGGGTTGTAATGAAAAACTGTTTTTT
TRBJ1-1	TRBV12-3/TRBV12-4	-	many	CASRTGSNTEAFF	TGTGCCAGCAGGACGGGATCGAACACTGAAGCTTTCTTT
TRBJ2-2	TRBV11-1	-	-	CASAFLGGELFF	TGTGCCAGCGCGTTCCTCGGCGGGGAGCTGTTTTTT
TRBJ1-1	TRBV7-3	-	-	CASSPGTVNTEAFF	TGTGCCAGCAGCCCCGGGACCGTGAACACTGAAGCTTTCTTT
TRBJ1-3	TRBV3-1	TRBD1	few	CASSRRDRVSGNTIYF	TGTGCCAGCAGCCGCCGGGACAGGGTCTCTGGAAACACCATATATTTT
TRBJ2-3	TRBV7-9	-	-	CASSLGGGSLAVTQYF	TGTGCCAGCAGCTTAGGGGGCGGTAGCCTGGCAGTTACGCAGTATTTT
TRBJ2-6	TRBV20-1	TRBD1	-	CSARSGTGSSGANVLTF	TGCAGTGCTAGGAGTGGGACAGGGAGCTCTGGGGCCAACGTCCTGACTTTC